Shown below are 13 T cell receptor beta chains from a single sample sequenced in a study of neurological immune-mediated disorders. TCRdb used MiXCR to reprocess the 5' RACE reads, holding one entry per CDR3 protein. The sample lists roughly 30,000 distinct CDR3 sequences; under 8% were seen once. The sequenced sample consisted of PBMCs. The receptors come from a woman aged 45 to 65 in good health.

This clonotype was counted ten times or more. V and J are TRBV6-4 and TRBJ2-4; 8 nucleotides match TRBD1. Germline V gene lookup returns CDR1 MRHNA and CDR2 SNTAGT. V lost 0 bases to trimming and J lost 7 bases; unmatched junction nucleotides: 11. The CDR3 covers 17 residues. The CDR3 DNA sequence: TGTGCCAGCAGTGACTCTTCTTTTCCGGGACAGGAGAACATTCAGTACTTC. Amino acids: CASSDSSFPGQENIQYF.

This clonotype was observed at least ten times. This chain joins TRBV3-1 and TRBJ2-3; a weak D match, TRBD2 (6 bases). CDR1 and CDR2 (germline): LGHDT, YNNKEL (reference sequence). CDR3 length: 13 amino acids. V dropped 1 base and J dropped 8 bases, with 10 bases sitting between them. The CDR3: CASSQVDGGTQYF. In DNA form, the CDR3 reads TGTGCCAGCAGCCAAGTGGACGGGGGTACGCAGTATTTT.

The sample holds many counts of this clonotype. The chain employs TRBV28 and TRBJ2-1, with 9 nucleotides matching TRBD2. V gave up 3 bases and J gave up 5 bases; unmatched junction bases: 8. The CDR3 totals 16 residues. The germline CDR1 and CDR2 sequences are MDHEN and SYDVKM. CDR3 nucleotides: TGTGCCAGCAGTTTGGGTCTAGCGGGGAGTAACAATGAGCAGTTCTTC. This sequence encodes CASSLGLAGSNNEQFF.

At least ten counts were recorded for this clonotype. The chain recombines TRBV10-3 with TRBJ1-6; no clear D gene. CDR3 length: 13 residues. Per the germline V gene, CDR1 is ENHRY and CDR2 is SYGVKD. Trimming cost V 7 bases and J 8 bases, with 12 bases left between them. CDR3 sequence: CAINPGRDSPLHF. The DNA for the CDR3 is TGTGCCATCAATCCCGGACGGGATTCACCCCTCCACTTT.

This clonotype was counted at least ten times. The chain links TRBV6-5 to TRBJ1-3; D may be TRBD1 (5 bases). The V gene's germline CDR1 is MNHEY and CDR2 SVGAGI. Trimming cost V 7 bases and J 4 bases, with 23 bases left between them. This CDR3 region has 17 residues. CDR3 protein: CASMRAFSAGSGNTIYF. As DNA, the CDR3 is TGTGCCAGCATGAGGGCGTTCTCGGCAGGGTCGGGAAACACCATATATTTT.

This clonotype was picked up many times. V and J are TRBV7-2 and TRBJ2-3, with 12 positions matching TRBD2. This CDR3 spans 17 amino acids. V was pared by 4 bases and J by 1 base, with 6 bases of the junction left unmatched. Germline V lookup: CDR1 SGHTA, CDR2 FQGNSA. For the CDR3, the DNA is TGTGCCAGCAGCTATGTGGCTAGCGGGGGGGGCACAGATACGCAGTATTTT. This codes for CASSYVASGGGTDTQYF.

There are many counts of this clonotype. The J gene is TRBJ2-3, the V gene TRBV20-1; D may be TRBD2 (5 bases). With 8 bases removed from V and 5 bases from J, the gap between germline ends came to 11 bases. CDR3 length: 11 residues. CDR1 is DFQATT, CDR2 SNEGSKA, per germline (reference sequence). The CDR3 here is CSTRRGDTQYF. Written as DNA, the CDR3 is TGCAGTACCCGACGGGGAGATACGCAGTATTTT.

This clonotype was detected ten times or more. The genes are TRBV30 and TRBJ2-2; unclear D gene. This CDR3 contains 13 residues. CDR1 is GTSNPN and CDR2 is SVGIG in the germline V gene (reference sequence). With 1 base removed from V and 6 bases from J, the gap between germline ends came to 9 bases. CDR3 region: CAWSGYTPGELFF. In DNA, the CDR3 is TGTGCCTGGAGTGGGTATACCCCCGGGGAGCTGTTTTTT.

This clonotype was seen repeatedly, ten times or more. The chain couples TRBV20-1 to TRBJ2-2; a possible D gene is TRBD2 (7 bases). The CDR3 covers 15 residues. Trimming left V 2 bases short and J 4 bases short, with 14 bases between. Germline CDR1 reads DFQATT; CDR2 reads SNEGSKA (reference sequence). The CDR3 nucleotides read TGCAGTGCTAGAAGGGCGGGGGCGGTCACCGGGGAGCTGTTTTTT. This translates into CSARRAGAVTGELFF.

Many counts were recorded for this clonotype. This chain connects TRBV2 to TRBJ2-2, with TRBD1 matching over 8 bases. Germline V gives CDR1 SNHLY, CDR2 FYNNEI. With V trimmed by 6 bases and J by 6 bases, 6 bases remained unmatched. The CDR3 totals 14 residues. CDR3 nucleotide sequence: TGTGCCAGCAGGCCGCAGGGGGCGGCCGGGGAGCTGTTTTTT. As protein: CASRPQGAAGELFF.

This clonotype was counted at least ten times. This rearrangement joins TRBV5-1 to TRBJ2-1, with D hard to call. Germline V gene data show CDR1 as SGHRS and CDR2 as YFSETQ. The CDR3 covers 13 residues. The V gene lost 1 base and the J gene lost 7 bases, with 9 bases spanning the gap. CDR3 loop: CASSLLLGNEQFF. In DNA form, the CDR3 reads TGCGCCAGCAGCTTGTTGTTGGGGAATGAGCAGTTCTTC.

This clonotype appeared a few times. The chain uses TRBV12-3 or TRBV12-4 and TRBJ2-1; D is possibly TRBD2 (5 bases). Trimming took off 6 bases at V and 10 bases at J, with 13 bases between the two ends. This CDR3 is built from 12 residues. Written as DNA, the CDR3 is TGTGCCAGCAGCCGCGAACTAGGCGAGCAGTTCTTC. The encoded protein is CASSRELGEQFF.

This clonotype was detected ten times or more. The rearrangement links TRBV12-3 or TRBV12-4 to TRBJ2-1; TRBD1 matches at 8 bases. The CDR3 totals 14 residues. After removal of 5 bases from V and 5 bases from J, the junction contained 5 bases not matched to a gene. CDR3 sequence (DNA): TGTGCCAGCAGTCCCTGGACAGGGCACAATGAGCAGTTCTTC. Protein: CASSPWTGHNEQFF.